This entry describes one TCR beta chain. The entry originates in a study of blood T cell repertoires in COVID-19. Across the study: Spain, Italy and the United States supplied samples that represented acute and convalescent COVID-19.

Per germline, CDR1 SGHNT and CDR2 YYREEE (reference sequence). V lost 4 bases to trimming and J lost 5 bases, with 12 bases between them. The CDR3 sequence is 14 residues long. Sequenced by immunoSEQ multiplex PCR; TCRdb stores in-frame clones only, minus some. This table holds roughly 220,000 clones, approximately 84% found once. Study members were between about 18 and 95 years old and lived in approximately 25 US regions. Two negative PCRs, clearance, or symptom resolution had been documented for recovered Cohort 3 donors. The sample taken for sequencing was PBMCs or T cells enriched from blood (not recorded which). The source is a man aged 35-49 years who had recovered from COVID-19. This chain joins TRBV5-4 and TRBJ1-4; maybe TRBD1 (5 bases). The DNA of the CDR3 is TGTGCCAGCAGCAGCGGGGGTGTGAATGAAAAACTGTTTTTT. As protein: CASSSGGVNEKLFF.